This TCR beta chain was captured in a study of T cells in Graves' hyperthyroidism and ophthalmopathy. Amplified regions were TCR beta CDR3 sequences from RNA transcripts. HTBI primers were used for first-round RT-PCR of the TCR CDR3. TCRdb reprocessed the multiplex PCR reads via MiXCR and lists one record per CDR3 protein. The repertoire holds approximately 200,000 distinct CDR3 sequences, with around 18% as singletons. The germline CDR1 and CDR2 sequences are DFQATT and SNEGSKA (reference sequence). Between the trimmed V and J ends, which lost 6 bases and 10 bases, there was a span of 13 bases. The CDR3 covers 11 residues.

The TCR comes from a man aged 40-49 years with Graves' hyperthyroidism. The chain employs TRBV20-1 and TRBJ2-1; perhaps TRBD2 as D (5 bases). Sequenced material: blood. CDR3 nucleotides: TGCAGTGCCCCGGACCGGGAAGAGCAGTTCTTC. As protein: CSAPDREEQFF.